This T cell receptor beta chain was sequenced for a study of cytomegalovirus exposure and HLA in healthy donors. General study points: Researchers reported in a later analysis that a missense DCLRE1C variant was tied to TCR beta V- and J-gene trimming.

Note on this clone: Its antigen is unidentified.

It was with 60 Vbeta and 13 Jbeta primers that the PCR ran. Profiling relied on immunoSEQ multiplex PCR, and the TCRdb table lists in-frame clones only, not all of them. The sample contains about 150,000 clones, over 80% of which appear only once. Donors were ostensibly healthy at sampling, although undocumented immune exposures were probable. Germline V CDR1 and CDR2: SQVTM, ANQGSEA. This CDR3 is built from 12 residues. Trimming cost V 2 bases and J 8 bases, with 10 bases left between them. Sequencing was carried out using PBMCs. The receptor comes from a male donor in good health and CMV-seronegative. The rearrangement uses TRBV29-1 and TRBJ2-1; TRBD2 might be the D (6 bases). The CDR3 DNA sequence: TGCAGCGTTGAAAGCGGGCTAGATGAGCAGTTCTTC. The encoded protein is CSVESGLDEQFF.